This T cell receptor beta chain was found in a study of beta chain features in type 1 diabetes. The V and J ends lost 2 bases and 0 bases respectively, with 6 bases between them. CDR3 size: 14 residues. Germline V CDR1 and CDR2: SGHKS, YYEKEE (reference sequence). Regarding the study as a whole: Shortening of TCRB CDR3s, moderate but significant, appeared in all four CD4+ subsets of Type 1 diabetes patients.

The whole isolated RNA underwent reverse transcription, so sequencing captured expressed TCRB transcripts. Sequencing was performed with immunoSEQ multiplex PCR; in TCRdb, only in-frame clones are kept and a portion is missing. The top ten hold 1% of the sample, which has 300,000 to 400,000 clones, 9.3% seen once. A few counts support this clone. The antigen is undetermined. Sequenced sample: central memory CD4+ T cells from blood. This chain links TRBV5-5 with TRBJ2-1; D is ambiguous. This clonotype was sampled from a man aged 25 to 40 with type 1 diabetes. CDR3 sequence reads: CASSFGNSYNEQFF. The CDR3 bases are TGTGCCAGCAGCTTTGGCAACTCCTACAATGAGCAGTTCTTC. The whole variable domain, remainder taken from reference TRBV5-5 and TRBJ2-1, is DAGVTQSPTHLIKTRGQQVTLRCSPISGHKSVSWYQQVLGQGPQFIFQYYEKEERGRGNFPDRFSARQFPNYSSELNVNALLLGDSALYLCASSFGNSYNEQFFGPGTRLTVL.